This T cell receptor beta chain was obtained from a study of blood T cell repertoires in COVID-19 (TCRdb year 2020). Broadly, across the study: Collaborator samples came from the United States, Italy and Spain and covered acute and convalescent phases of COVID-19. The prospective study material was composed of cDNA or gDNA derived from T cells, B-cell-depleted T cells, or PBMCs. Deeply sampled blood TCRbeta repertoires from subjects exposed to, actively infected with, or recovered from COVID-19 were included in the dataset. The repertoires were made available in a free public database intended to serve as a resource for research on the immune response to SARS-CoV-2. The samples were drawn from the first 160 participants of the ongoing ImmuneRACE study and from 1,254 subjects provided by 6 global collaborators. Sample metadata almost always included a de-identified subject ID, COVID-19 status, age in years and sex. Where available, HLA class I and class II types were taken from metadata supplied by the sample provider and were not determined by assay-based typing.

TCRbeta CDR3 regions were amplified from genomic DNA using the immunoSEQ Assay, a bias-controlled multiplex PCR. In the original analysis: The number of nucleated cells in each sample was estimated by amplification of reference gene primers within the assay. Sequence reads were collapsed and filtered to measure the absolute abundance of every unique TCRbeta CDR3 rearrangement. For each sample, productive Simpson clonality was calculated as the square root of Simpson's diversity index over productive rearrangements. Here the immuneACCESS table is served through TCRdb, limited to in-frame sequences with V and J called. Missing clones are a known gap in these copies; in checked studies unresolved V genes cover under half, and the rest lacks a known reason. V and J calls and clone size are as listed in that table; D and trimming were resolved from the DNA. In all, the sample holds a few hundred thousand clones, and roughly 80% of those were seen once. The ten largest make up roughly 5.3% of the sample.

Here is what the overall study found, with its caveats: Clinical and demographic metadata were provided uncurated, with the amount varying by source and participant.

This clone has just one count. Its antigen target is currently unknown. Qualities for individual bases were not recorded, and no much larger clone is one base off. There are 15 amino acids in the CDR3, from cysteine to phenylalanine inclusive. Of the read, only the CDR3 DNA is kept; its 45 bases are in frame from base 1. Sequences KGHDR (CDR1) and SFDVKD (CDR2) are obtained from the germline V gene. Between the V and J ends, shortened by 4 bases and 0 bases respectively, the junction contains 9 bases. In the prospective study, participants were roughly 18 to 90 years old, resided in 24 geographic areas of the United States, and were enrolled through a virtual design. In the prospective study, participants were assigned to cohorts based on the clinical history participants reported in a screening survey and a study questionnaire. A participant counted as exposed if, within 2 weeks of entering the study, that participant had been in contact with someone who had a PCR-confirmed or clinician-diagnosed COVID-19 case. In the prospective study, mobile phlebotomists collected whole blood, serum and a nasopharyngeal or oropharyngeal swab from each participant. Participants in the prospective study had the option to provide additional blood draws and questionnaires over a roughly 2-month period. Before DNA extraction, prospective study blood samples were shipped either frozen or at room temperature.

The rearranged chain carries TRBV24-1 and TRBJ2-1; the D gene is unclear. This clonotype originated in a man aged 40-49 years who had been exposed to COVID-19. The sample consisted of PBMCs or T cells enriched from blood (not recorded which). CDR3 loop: CATSEAGSSYNEQFF. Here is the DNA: TGTGCCACCAGTGAAGCCGGGTCCTCCTACAATGAGCAGTTCTTC.